Listed below are T cell receptor beta chains from one sample, sequenced in a study of cytomegalovirus exposure and HLA in healthy donors. The table came from immunoSEQ multiplex PCR; TCRdb's copy has only in-frame clones and leaves some out. The table has under 250,000 clones, 82% seen once; the top ten hold roughly 6%. The specimen was PBMCs. The receptors derive from a middle-aged man in good health and CMV-seropositive. Both conserved end residues are part of each CDR3. The D gene is left open where the match is weak. For some rows the clone size is stated as once, few or many, or as a class when expanded; others skip it.

V gene: TRBV27; clone size: -; J gene: TRBJ1-1; D gene: -; CDR3 DNA: TGTGCCAGCAGCGGGGGAACTGAAGCTTTCTTT; CDR3 protein: CASSGGTEAFF
V gene: TRBV7-7; clone size: -; J gene: TRBJ2-2; D gene: TRBD2; CDR3 DNA: TGTGCCAGCAGTACCGGGACTAGCGCCACCGGGGAGCTGTTTTTT; CDR3 protein: CASSTGTSATGELFF
V gene: TRBV9; clone size: -; J gene: TRBJ2-2; D gene: TRBD1; CDR3 DNA: TGTGCCAGCAGCGCCGGGACAGCGAACACCGGGGAGCTGTTTTTT; CDR3 protein: CASSAGTANTGELFF
V gene: TRBV7-3; clone size: -; J gene: TRBJ2-5; D gene: TRBD1; CDR3 DNA: TGTGCCAGCAGCACCGACAGGGGGGAGACCCAGTACTTC; CDR3 protein: CASSTDRGETQYF
V gene: TRBV7-2; clone size: -; J gene: TRBJ2-2; D gene: -; CDR3 DNA: TGTGCCAGCAGCCTGCGACAGGCCCTCACCGGGGAGCTGTTTTTT; CDR3 protein: CASSLRQALTGELFF
V gene: TRBV2; clone size: -; J gene: TRBJ1-1; D gene: TRBD1; CDR3 DNA: TGTGCCAGCAGTCGACAGGGGGTCCTCAACACTGAAGCTTTCTTT; CDR3 protein: CASSRQGVLNTEAFF
V gene: TRBV19; clone size: -; J gene: TRBJ1-5; D gene: -; CDR3 DNA: TGTGCCAGTAGTATTGGCAGACACCAGCATTTT; CDR3 protein: CASSIGRHQHF
V gene: TRBV7-9; clone size: few; J gene: TRBJ1-1; D gene: -; CDR3 DNA: TGTGCCAGCAGCCGGGCGGGGAGAACTGAAGCTTTCTTT; CDR3 protein: CASSRAGRTEAFF
V gene: TRBV15; clone size: -; J gene: TRBJ2-3; D gene: TRBD2; CDR3 DNA: TGTGCCACCAGCGCCGGGACTAGCGGGAGGTTGGGCACAGATACGCAGTATTTT; CDR3 protein: CATSAGTSGRLGTDTQYF
V gene: TRBV5-4; clone size: -; J gene: TRBJ1-6; D gene: -; CDR3 DNA: TGTGCCAGCAGCTTGGTGGGCCTTTCCCGCTCACCCCTCCACTTT; CDR3 protein: CASSLVGLSRSPLHF
V gene: TRBV7-8; clone size: -; J gene: TRBJ2-1; D gene: -; CDR3 DNA: TGTGCCAGCATGGAGAGCTCCTACAATGAGCAGTTCTTC; CDR3 protein: CASMESSYNEQFF
V gene: TRBV7-3; clone size: few; J gene: TRBJ1-1; D gene: -; CDR3 DNA: TGTGCCAGCAGCTTTCTGACTCCAGCTAACACTGAAGCTTTCTTT; CDR3 protein: CASSFLTPANTEAFF
V gene: TRBV7-8; clone size: -; J gene: TRBJ2-2; D gene: -; CDR3 DNA: TGTGCCAGCAGCTTAAAGCGGGCGACGAACACCGGGGAGCTGTTTTTT; CDR3 protein: CASSLKRATNTGELFF
V gene: TRBV5-6; clone size: -; J gene: TRBJ2-3; D gene: -; CDR3 DNA: TGTGCCAGCAGCTTGCCGCGTCTAGCTCGAACAGATACGCAGTACTTT; CDR3 protein: CASSLPRLARTDTQYF
V gene: TRBV29-1; clone size: once; J gene: TRBJ2-4; D gene: TRBD1; CDR3 DNA: TGCAGCGTGCGGGACAGGGGGTTGGGAACCATTCAGTACTTC; CDR3 protein: CSVRDRGLGTIQYF
V gene: TRBV5-1; clone size: -; J gene: TRBJ2-3; D gene: TRBD2; CDR3 DNA: TGCGCCAGCTCCTTAAGCGGGAAAAGCACAGATACGCAGTATTTT; CDR3 protein: CASSLSGKSTDTQYF
V gene: TRBV11-2; clone size: once; J gene: TRBJ2-2; D gene: -; CDR3 DNA: TGTGCCAGCAGGATAGGACAGTATGGCACCGGGGAGCTGTTTTTT; CDR3 protein: CASRIGQYGTGELFF
V gene: TRBV7-2; clone size: -; J gene: TRBJ2-1; D gene: TRBD2; CDR3 DNA: TGTGCCAGCAGCCCACTAGCGGGAGGTCTCAATGAGCAGTTCTTC; CDR3 protein: CASSPLAGGLNEQFF